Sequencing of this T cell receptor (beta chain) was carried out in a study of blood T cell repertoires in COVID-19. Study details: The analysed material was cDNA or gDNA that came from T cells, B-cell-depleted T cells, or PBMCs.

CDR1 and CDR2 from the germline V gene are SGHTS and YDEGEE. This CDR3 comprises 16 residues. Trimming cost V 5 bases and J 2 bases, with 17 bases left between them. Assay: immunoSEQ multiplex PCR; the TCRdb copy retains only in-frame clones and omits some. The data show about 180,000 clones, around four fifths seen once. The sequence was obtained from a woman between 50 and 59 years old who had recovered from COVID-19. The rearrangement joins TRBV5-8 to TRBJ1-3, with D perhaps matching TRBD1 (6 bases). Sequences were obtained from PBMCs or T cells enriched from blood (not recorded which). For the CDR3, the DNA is TGTGCCAGCAGGCTACAGGGTATCGTCGCTGGAAACACCATATATTTT. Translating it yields CASRLQGIVAGNTIYF.